This T cell receptor (beta chain) comes out of a study of cytomegalovirus exposure and HLA in healthy donors. Vbeta (60) and Jbeta (13) primers were used in the PCR. TCRdb keeps only in-frame clones here, not all; method: immunoSEQ multiplex PCR. The table lists 170,000 or so clones, about 80% of them singletons. Trimming removed 1 base at V and 7 bases at J, with 11 bases between. Germline CDR1 LGHNA, CDR2 YNFKEQ. The CDR3 extends over 14 amino acids. The chain uses TRBV4-2 and TRBJ1-5, with D maybe TRBD1 (6 bases). The clonotype was recovered from a woman aged 60-70 years in good health and CMV-seropositive. Sequencing was done on a sample of PBMCs. CDR3 sequence: CASSQGGPIQPQHF. Here the CDR3 DNA reads TGTGCCAGCAGCCAAGGGGGGCCTATACAGCCCCAGCATTTT.